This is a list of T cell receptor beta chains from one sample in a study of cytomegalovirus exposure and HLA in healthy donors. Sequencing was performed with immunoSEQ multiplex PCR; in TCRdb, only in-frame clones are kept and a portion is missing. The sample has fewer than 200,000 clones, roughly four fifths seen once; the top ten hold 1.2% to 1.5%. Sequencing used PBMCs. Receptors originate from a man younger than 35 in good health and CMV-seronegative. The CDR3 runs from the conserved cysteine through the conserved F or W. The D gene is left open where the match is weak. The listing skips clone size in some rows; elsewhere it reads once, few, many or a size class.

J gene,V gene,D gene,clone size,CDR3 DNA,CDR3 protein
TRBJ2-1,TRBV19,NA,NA,TGTGCCAGTAGTATAGAGGAGGCCGGGGAGCAGTTCTTC,CASSIEEAGEQFF
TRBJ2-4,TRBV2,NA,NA,TGTGCCAGCAGGGCCACTAGCTGGCCCAGGAACATTCAGTACTTC,CASRATSWPRNIQYF
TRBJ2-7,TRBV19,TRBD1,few,TGTGCCAGTAGTATAAACCCGGGACAGCCCTACGAGCAGTACTTC,CASSINPGQPYEQYF
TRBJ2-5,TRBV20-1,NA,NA,TGCAGTGCTCAACGGGAGACCCAGTACTTC,CSAQRETQYF
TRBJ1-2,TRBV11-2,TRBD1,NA,TGTGCCAGCAGCTTAGATCTCCAGGGGGATGGCTACACCTTC,CASSLDLQGDGYTF
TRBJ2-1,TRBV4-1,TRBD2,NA,TGCGCCAGCAGCCAAGTCGGCGGGGCTAGCGGTAAGCTATACAATGAGCAGTTCTTC,CASSQVGGASGKLYNEQFF
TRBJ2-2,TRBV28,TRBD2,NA,TGTGCCAGCAGTTTGGGGGCTAGCGGGAGGGTAAACACCGGGGAGCTGTTTTTT,CASSLGASGRVNTGELFF
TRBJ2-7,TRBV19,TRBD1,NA,TGTGCCAGTAGTATACAGACAGGGGGTCCCTACGAGCAGTACTTC,CASSIQTGGPYEQYF
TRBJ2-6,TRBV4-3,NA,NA,TGCGCCAGCAGCCAAAAGACAGGCTCTGGGGCCAACGTCCTGACTTTC,CASSQKTGSGANVLTF
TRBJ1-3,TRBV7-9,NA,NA,TGTGCCAGCAGCTTATTACGGGGGTCTGGAAACACCATATATTTT,CASSLLRGSGNTIYF
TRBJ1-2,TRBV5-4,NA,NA,TGTGCCAGCAGATCACTAGGGGGTGAGGGCTACACCTTC,CASRSLGGEGYTF